Listed here is a single TCR beta chain. V shed 9 bases, J shed 5 bases, and the junction held 17 bases outside the gene matches. The CDR3 totals 16 residues. The V gene's germline CDR1 is MGHRA and CDR2 YSYEKL. The data were obtained in a study of CD8 T cells in Susac syndrome. On the study more broadly: The sequenced Susac syndrome patients included six who had clinically active disease and under ten who were in remission.

The authors reverse transcribed about 0.5 to 1 ug RNA with random hexamers. TCRdb re-derived calls from the immunoSEQ multiplex PCR reads in MiXCR, one entry per CDR3 protein. The data hold 84,000 or so distinct CDR3 sequences, with 95% observed a single time. The chain joins TRBV4-1 to TRBJ1-1, with 8 positions matching TRBD1. The sequenced material came from CD8+ T cells from PBMCs. The sequence came from a human donor with Susac syndrome. The CDR3 protein is CASQDQGAERATEAFF. The CDR3 coding sequence is TGCGCCAGTCAAGATCAGGGGGCGGAGAGAGCGACTGAAGCTTTCTTT.